This record looks at one T cell receptor beta chain sequence and its context. Profiled with immunoSEQ multiplex PCR; TCRdb holds only in-frame clones, not every one. The table shows hundreds of thousands of clones, with approximately 90% occurring only once. The V gene end was trimmed by 7 bases and the J gene end by 1 base; junction bases not matched to a gene: 9. The CDR3 extends over 17 amino acids. The germline V gene encodes CDR1 MGHDK and CDR2 SYGVNS. This entry comes from a study of blood T cell repertoires in COVID-19. The sequenced sample consisted of PBMCs or T cells enriched from blood (not recorded which). The chain employs TRBV25-1 and TRBJ1-3, with TRBD1 identical over 11 bases. This TCR was sampled from a woman under 30 who had recovered from COVID-19. The CDR3 DNA follows: TGTGCCAGCACCAGAAGGGACAGGGGGAATTCTGGAAACACCATATATTTT. The encoded protein is CASTRRDRGNSGNTIYF. Complete variable domain (other parts from reference TRBV25-1 and TRBJ1-3): EADIYQTPRYLVIGTGKKITLECSQTMGHDKMYWYQQDPGMELHLIHYSYGVNSTEKGDLSSESTVSRIRTEHFPLTLESARPSHTSQYLCASTRRDRGNSGNTIYFGEGSWLTVV.